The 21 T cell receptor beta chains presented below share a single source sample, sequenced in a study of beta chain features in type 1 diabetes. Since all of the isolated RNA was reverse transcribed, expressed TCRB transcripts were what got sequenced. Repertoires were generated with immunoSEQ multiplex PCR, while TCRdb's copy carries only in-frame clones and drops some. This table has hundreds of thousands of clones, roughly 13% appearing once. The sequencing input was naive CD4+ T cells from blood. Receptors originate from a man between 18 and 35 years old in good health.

CDR3 sequence: CASSGGQGRNEQFF. CDR3 coding DNA: TGCGCCAGCAGCGGTGGACAGGGACGGAATGAGCAGTTCTTC. This rearrangement joins TRBV5-1 to TRBJ2-1, with 8 positions matching TRBD1. The CDR3 has 14 amino acids. Germline V gene lookup returns CDR1 SGHRS and CDR2 YFSETQ. The V segment lost 4 bases and the J segment 7 bases; nucleotides outside the gene matches: 7.

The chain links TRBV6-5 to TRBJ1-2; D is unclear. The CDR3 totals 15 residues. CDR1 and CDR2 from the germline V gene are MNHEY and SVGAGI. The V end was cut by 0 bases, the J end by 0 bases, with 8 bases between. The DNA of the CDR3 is TGTGCCAGCAGTTACTCGTCCAGAACTAACTATGGCTACACCTTC. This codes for CASSYSSRTNYGYTF.

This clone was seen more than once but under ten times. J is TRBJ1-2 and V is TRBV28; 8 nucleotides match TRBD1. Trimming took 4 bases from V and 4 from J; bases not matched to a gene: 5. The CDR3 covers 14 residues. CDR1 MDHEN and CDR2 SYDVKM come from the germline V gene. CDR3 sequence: CASSSGQATYGYTF. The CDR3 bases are TGTGCCAGCAGTTCGGGACAGGCGACCTATGGCTACACCTTC.

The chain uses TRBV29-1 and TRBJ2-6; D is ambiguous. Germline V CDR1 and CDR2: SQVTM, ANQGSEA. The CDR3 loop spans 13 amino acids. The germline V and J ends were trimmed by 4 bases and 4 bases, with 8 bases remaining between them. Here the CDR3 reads CSVGFSGANVLTF. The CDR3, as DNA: TGCAGCGTTGGTTTTTCAGGGGCCAACGTCCTGACTTTC.

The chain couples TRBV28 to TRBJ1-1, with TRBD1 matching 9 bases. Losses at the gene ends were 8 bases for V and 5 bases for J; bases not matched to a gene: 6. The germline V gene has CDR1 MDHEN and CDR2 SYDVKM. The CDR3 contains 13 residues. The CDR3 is CASGRDRETEAFF. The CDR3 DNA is TGTGCCAGCGGCCGGGACAGGGAGACTGAAGCTTTCTTT. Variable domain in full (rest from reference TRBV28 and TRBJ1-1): DVKVTQSSRYLVKRTGEKVFLECVQDMDHENMFWYRQDPGLGLRLIYFSYDVKMKEKGDIPEGYSVSREKKERFSLILESASTNQTSMYLCASGRDRETEAFFGQGTRLTVV.

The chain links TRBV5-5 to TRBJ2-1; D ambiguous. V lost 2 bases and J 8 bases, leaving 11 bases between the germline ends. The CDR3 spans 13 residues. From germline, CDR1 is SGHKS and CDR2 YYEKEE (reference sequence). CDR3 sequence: CASSLRFGDEQFF. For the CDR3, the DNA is TGTGCCAGCAGCTTACGGTTTGGAGATGAGCAGTTCTTC.

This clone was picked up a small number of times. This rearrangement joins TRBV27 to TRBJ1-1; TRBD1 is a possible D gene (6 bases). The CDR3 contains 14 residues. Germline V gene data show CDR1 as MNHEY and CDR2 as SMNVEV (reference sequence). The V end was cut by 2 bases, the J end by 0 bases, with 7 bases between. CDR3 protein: CASSLQGMNTEAFF. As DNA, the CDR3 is TGTGCCAGCAGTTTACAGGGGATGAACACTGAAGCTTTCTTT.

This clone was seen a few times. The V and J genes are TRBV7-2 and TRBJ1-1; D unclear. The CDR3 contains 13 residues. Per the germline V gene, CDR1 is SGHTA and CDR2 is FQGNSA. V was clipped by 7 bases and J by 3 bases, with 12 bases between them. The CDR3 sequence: CASKAGRHTEAFF. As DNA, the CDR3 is TGTGCCAGCAAGGCCGGCAGGCACACTGAAGCTTTCTTT.

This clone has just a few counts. CDR3 loop: CASSPVEENYGYTF. The DNA of the CDR3 is TGTGCCAGCTCACCAGTAGAAGAGAACTATGGCTACACCTTC. The chain carries TRBV18 and TRBJ1-2; no definite D call. Germline-derived CDR1 and CDR2 are KGHSH and LQKENI. There are 14 residues in the CDR3. Trimming took off 2 bases at V and 2 bases at J, with 9 bases between the two ends.

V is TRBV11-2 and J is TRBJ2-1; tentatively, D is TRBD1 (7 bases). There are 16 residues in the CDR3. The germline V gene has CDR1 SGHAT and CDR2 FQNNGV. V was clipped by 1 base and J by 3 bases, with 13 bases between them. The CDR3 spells CASSLAEGALYNEQFF. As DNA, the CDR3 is TGTGCCAGCAGCTTAGCGGAGGGGGCCCTCTACAATGAGCAGTTCTTC.

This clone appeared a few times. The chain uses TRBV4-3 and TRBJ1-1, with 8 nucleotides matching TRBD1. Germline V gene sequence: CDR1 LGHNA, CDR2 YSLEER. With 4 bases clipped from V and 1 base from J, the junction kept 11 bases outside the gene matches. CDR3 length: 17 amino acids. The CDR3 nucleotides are TGCGCCAGCAGCCCTTTGGGACAGGCGCGGGCGAACACTGAAGCTTTCTTT. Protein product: CASSPLGQARANTEAFF.

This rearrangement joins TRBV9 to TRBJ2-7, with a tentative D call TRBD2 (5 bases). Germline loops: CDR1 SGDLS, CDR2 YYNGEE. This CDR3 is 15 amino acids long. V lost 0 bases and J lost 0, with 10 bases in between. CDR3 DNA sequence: TGTGCCAGCAGCGTAGGAGGGAGTCCCTCCTACGAGCAGTACTTC. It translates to CASSVGGSPSYEQYF.

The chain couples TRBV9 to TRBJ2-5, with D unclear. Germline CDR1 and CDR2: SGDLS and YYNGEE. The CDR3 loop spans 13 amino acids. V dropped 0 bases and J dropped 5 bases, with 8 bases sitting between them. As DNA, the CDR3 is TGTGCCAGCAGCGTAGATCCACGGGAGACCCAGTACTTC. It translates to CASSVDPRETQYF.

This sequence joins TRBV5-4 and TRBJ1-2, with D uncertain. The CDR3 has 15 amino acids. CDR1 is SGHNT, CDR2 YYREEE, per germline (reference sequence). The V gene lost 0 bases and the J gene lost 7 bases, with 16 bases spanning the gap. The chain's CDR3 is CASSLGREGSFGYTF. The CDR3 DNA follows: TGTGCCAGCAGCTTGGGGAGGGAAGGTTCCTTTGGCTACACCTTC.

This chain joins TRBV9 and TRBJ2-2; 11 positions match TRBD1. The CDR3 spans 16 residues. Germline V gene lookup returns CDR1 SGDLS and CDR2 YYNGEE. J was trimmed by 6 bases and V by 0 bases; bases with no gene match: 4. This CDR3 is CASSVEGQGVAGELFF. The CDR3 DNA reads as TGTGCCAGCAGCGTAGAGGGACAGGGGGTCGCCGGGGAGCTGTTTTTT.

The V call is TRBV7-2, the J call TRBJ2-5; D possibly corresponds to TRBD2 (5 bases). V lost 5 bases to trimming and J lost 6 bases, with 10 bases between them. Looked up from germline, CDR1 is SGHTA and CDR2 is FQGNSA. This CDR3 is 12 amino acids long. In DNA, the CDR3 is TGTGCCAGCAGCCCTCCGGGAAAGACCCAGTACTTC. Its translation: CASSPPGKTQYF.

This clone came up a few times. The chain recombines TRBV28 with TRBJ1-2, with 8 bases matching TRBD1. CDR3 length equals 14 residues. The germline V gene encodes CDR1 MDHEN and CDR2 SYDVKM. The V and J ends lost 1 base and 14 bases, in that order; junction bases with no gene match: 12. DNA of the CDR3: TGTGCCAGCAGTTTATTGCCTTCGCAGGGGGCGAGTACCTTC. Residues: CASSLLPSQGASTF.

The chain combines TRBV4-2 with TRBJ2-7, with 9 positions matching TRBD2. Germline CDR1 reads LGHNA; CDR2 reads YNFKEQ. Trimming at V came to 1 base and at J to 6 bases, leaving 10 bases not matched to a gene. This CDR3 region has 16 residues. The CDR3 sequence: CASSQGLWREGAEQYF. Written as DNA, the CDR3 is TGTGCCAGCAGCCAAGGGCTTTGGCGGGAGGGCGCCGAGCAGTACTTC.

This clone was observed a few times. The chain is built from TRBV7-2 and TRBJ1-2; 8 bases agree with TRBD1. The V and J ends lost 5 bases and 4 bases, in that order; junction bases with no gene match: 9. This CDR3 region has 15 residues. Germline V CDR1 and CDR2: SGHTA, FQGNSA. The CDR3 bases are TGTGCCAGCAGCCCCGGACAGGGTAGAATCTATGGCTACACCTTC. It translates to CASSPGQGRIYGYTF.

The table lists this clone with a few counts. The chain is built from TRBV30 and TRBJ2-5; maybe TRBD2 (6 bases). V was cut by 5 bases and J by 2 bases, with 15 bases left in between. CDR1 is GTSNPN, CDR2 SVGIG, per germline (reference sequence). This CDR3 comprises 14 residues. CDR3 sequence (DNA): TGTGCCTGGGGCGCCCGACTAGTGCAAGAGACCCAGTACTTC. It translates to CAWGARLVQETQYF.

CDR3 sequence reads: CASSLRGQGADYGYTF. As DNA, the CDR3 is TGCGCCAGCAGCTTGCGCGGACAGGGGGCAGACTATGGCTACACCTTC. V gene TRBV5-1 combines with J gene TRBJ1-2, with TRBD1 matching over 11 bases. The V segment lost 1 base and the J segment 3 bases; nucleotides outside the gene matches: 5. Germline loops: CDR1 SGHRS, CDR2 YFSETQ. The CDR3 runs to 16 residues.